The sequence of this T cell receptor beta chain was determined in a study of cytomegalovirus exposure and HLA in healthy donors. Broader study findings: A later analysis associated 16,951 TCR beta sequences with HLA alleles at a 0.05 false discovery rate. Most TCR sequences were rare, but some public TCRs occurred in many donors.

Of note for this clone: Its antigen is unidentified. One junction end does not reproduce the germline sequence, and a read error may be involved.

Vbeta (60) and Jbeta (13) primers were used in the PCR. This table comes from immunoSEQ multiplex PCR, and its TCRdb copy is limited to in-frame clones, with some not included. The sample holds some 140,000 clones, 75% to 80% seen once. Germline CDR1 is SEHNR and CDR2 is FQNEAQ (reference sequence). The CDR3 sequence is 16 residues long. The chain couples TRBV7-9 to TRBJ2-2, with 9 positions matching TRBD1. The sequence derives from a woman in her sixties or seventies in good health and CMV-seronegative. The specimen was PBMCs. CDR3 residues: CSSSPRRTGDTGELFF. The CDR3 DNA sequence: TGTTCCAGCAGCCCCCGGAGGACAGGGGACACCGGGGAGCTGTTTTTT.